The rows below give T cell receptor beta chains drawn from one sample of a study of blood T cells in healthy people across ages. TCRdb reprocessed the 5' RACE reads via MiXCR and lists one record per CDR3 protein. The sample carries roughly 1 million distinct CDR3 sequences, 20% to 25% recorded once. These same data were also listed under a study on T cells of mothers and their children.

Sequences were obtained from blood. The receptors originated from a girl aged 2 to 9 in good health. Each CDR3 is given with its conserved first and last residue. D genes are given only for firm matches. Clone size, where shown, is once, few, many, or a class for clones that have expanded.

V gene: TRBV27; CDR3 length: 14; J gene: TRBJ2-1; D gene: .; clone size: few; CDR3 protein: CASMDAISYNEQFF; CDR3 DNA: TGTGCCAGCATGGACGCTATCTCCTACAATGAGCAGTTCTTC
V gene: TRBV29-1; CDR3 length: 13; J gene: TRBJ2-5; D gene: TRBD1; clone size: .; CDR3 protein: CSAKTGGQETQYF; CDR3 DNA: TGCAGCGCTAAAACAGGGGGGCAAGAGACCCAGTACTTC
V gene: TRBV18; CDR3 length: 14; J gene: TRBJ2-7; D gene: .; clone size: few; CDR3 protein: CASSPSAGTYEQYF; CDR3 DNA: TGTGCCAGCTCACCATCGGCAGGAACCTACGAGCAGTACTTC
V gene: TRBV5-1; CDR3 length: 16; J gene: TRBJ2-1; D gene: TRBD2; clone size: few; CDR3 protein: CASSPVALAGANEQFF; CDR3 DNA: TGCGCCAGCAGCCCTGTTGCACTAGCGGGAGCCAATGAGCAGTTCTTC
V gene: TRBV5-6; CDR3 length: 12; J gene: TRBJ2-3; D gene: .; clone size: few; CDR3 protein: CASSFGPNTQYF; CDR3 DNA: TGTGCCAGCAGCTTTGGGCCTAATACGCAGTATTTT
V gene: TRBV6-5; CDR3 length: 13; J gene: TRBJ2-3; D gene: TRBD2; clone size: few; CDR3 protein: CATGGGPVDTQYF; CDR3 DNA: TGTGCCACCGGGGGGGGCCCGGTAGATACGCAGTATTTT
V gene: TRBV2; CDR3 length: 12; J gene: TRBJ1-2; D gene: .; clone size: few; CDR3 protein: CASRDSPYGYTF; CDR3 DNA: TGTGCCAGCAGGGACAGTCCCTATGGCTACACCTTC
V gene: TRBV24-1; CDR3 length: 13; J gene: TRBJ1-5; D gene: .; clone size: .; CDR3 protein: CATSEQGNQPQHF; CDR3 DNA: TGTGCCACCAGTGAGCAAGGGAATCAGCCCCAGCATTTT
V gene: TRBV11-2; CDR3 length: 12; J gene: TRBJ2-1; D gene: .; clone size: few; CDR3 protein: CASSSTGVEQFF; CDR3 DNA: TGTGCCAGCAGCTCCACGGGGGTTGAGCAGTTCTTC
V gene: TRBV29-1; CDR3 length: 12; J gene: TRBJ1-2; D gene: .; clone size: .; CDR3 protein: CSVEGIGGGYTF; CDR3 DNA: TGCAGCGTTGAAGGGATAGGGGGTGGCTACACCTTC
V gene: TRBV14; CDR3 length: 15; J gene: TRBJ2-3; D gene: .; clone size: .; CDR3 protein: CASSQDLGTHETQYF; CDR3 DNA: TGTGCCAGCAGCCAAGATCTGGGAACCCACGAGACCCAGTACTTT
V gene: TRBV4-2; CDR3 length: 16; J gene: TRBJ2-2; D gene: .; clone size: .; CDR3 protein: CASSQDLWGNTGELFF; CDR3 DNA: TGTGCCAGCAGCCAAGATCTCTGGGGGAACACCGGGGAGCTGTTTTTT
V gene: TRBV14; CDR3 length: 18; J gene: TRBJ1-2; D gene: .; clone size: .; CDR3 protein: CASSQRELWWVNSNGYTF; CDR3 DNA: TGTGCCAGCAGCCAAAGGGAGCTCTGGTGGGTTAACAGTAATGGCTACACCTTC
V gene: TRBV24-1; CDR3 length: 11; J gene: TRBJ2-1; D gene: .; clone size: .; CDR3 protein: CATSGINEQFF; CDR3 DNA: TGTGCCACCAGTGGAATCAATGAGCAGTTCTTC
V gene: TRBV6-5; CDR3 length: 13; J gene: TRBJ2-7; D gene: TRBD2; clone size: .; CDR3 protein: CASRLAPDYEQYF; CDR3 DNA: TGTGCCAGCAGACTAGCGCCCGACTACGAGCAGTACTTC
V gene: TRBV5-6; CDR3 length: 15; J gene: TRBJ1-1; D gene: .; clone size: .; CDR3 protein: CASSLRVVQGTEAFF; CDR3 DNA: TGTGCCAGCAGCTTAAGGGTGGTTCAAGGCACTGAAGCTTTCTTT
V gene: TRBV29-1; CDR3 length: 13; J gene: TRBJ2-5; D gene: .; clone size: .; CDR3 protein: CSVARQRSETQYF; CDR3 DNA: TGCAGCGTTGCGAGACAGAGGTCGGAGACCCAGTACTTC
V gene: TRBV29-1; CDR3 length: 13; J gene: TRBJ2-5; D gene: .; clone size: few; CDR3 protein: CSVAGTKAYEQCF; CDR3 DNA: TGCAGCGTCGCCGGGACAAAAGCCTACGAGCAGTGCTTC
V gene: TRBV5-1; CDR3 length: 15; J gene: TRBJ1-1; D gene: .; clone size: .; CDR3 protein: CASSDQRGASAEAFF; CDR3 DNA: TGCGCCAGCAGCGATCAGCGGGGGGCGTCTGCTGAAGCTTTCTTT
V gene: TRBV2; CDR3 length: 16; J gene: TRBJ1-5; D gene: TRBD1; clone size: few; CDR3 protein: CASSEWVDRAYQPQHF; CDR3 DNA: TGTGCCAGCAGTGAATGGGTGGACAGGGCCTATCAGCCCCAGCATTTT
V gene: TRBV12-3/TRBV12-4; CDR3 length: 17; J gene: TRBJ2-5; D gene: .; clone size: few; CDR3 protein: CASSQPRTNRYQETQYF; CDR3 DNA: TGTGCCAGCAGCCAACCGAGGACGAATAGGTACCAAGAGACCCAGTACTTC
V gene: TRBV4-1; CDR3 length: 16; J gene: TRBJ2-1; D gene: TRBD2; clone size: .; CDR3 protein: CASSQTTGGTYNEQFF; CDR3 DNA: TGCGCCAGCAGCCAGACAACGGGGGGGACTTACAATGAGCAGTTCTTC
V gene: TRBV27; CDR3 length: 14; J gene: TRBJ1-2; D gene: .; clone size: .; CDR3 protein: CASSPLTVAYGYTF; CDR3 DNA: TGTGCCAGCAGTCCCCTGACAGTGGCCTATGGCTACACCTTC
V gene: TRBV15; CDR3 length: 14; J gene: TRBJ2-2; D gene: .; clone size: .; CDR3 protein: CATSKAGIAGELFF; CDR3 DNA: TGTGCCACCAGTAAGGCAGGGATCGCCGGGGAGCTGTTTTTT
V gene: TRBV4-3; CDR3 length: 17; J gene: TRBJ2-1; D gene: .; clone size: few; CDR3 protein: CASSPKSWFSDYNEQFF; CDR3 DNA: TGCGCCAGCAGCCCGAAGAGCTGGTTTTCGGATTACAATGAGCAGTTCTTC
V gene: TRBV20-1; CDR3 length: 13; J gene: TRBJ1-1; D gene: .; clone size: .; CDR3 protein: CSAARLRLTEAFF; CDR3 DNA: TGCAGTGCTGCCCGACTCCGCCTCACTGAAGCTTTCTTT
V gene: TRBV7-9; CDR3 length: 14; J gene: TRBJ2-7; D gene: TRBD1; clone size: .; CDR3 protein: CASSAYRGTGEQYF; CDR3 DNA: TGTGCCAGCAGCGCATACAGGGGGACCGGCGAGCAGTACTTC
V gene: TRBV29-1; CDR3 length: 13; J gene: TRBJ1-1; D gene: TRBD1; clone size: .; CDR3 protein: CSVHRGLNTEAFF; CDR3 DNA: TGCAGCGTTCACAGGGGGCTGAACACTGAAGCTTTCTTT
V gene: TRBV5-1; CDR3 length: 14; J gene: TRBJ2-5; D gene: .; clone size: .; CDR3 protein: CASSFAPPRETQYF; CDR3 DNA: TGCGCCAGCAGCTTTGCCCCCCCGAGAGAGACCCAGTACTTC
V gene: TRBV11-3; CDR3 length: 16; J gene: TRBJ2-1; D gene: TRBD2; clone size: few; CDR3 protein: CASSLKRGPLDNEQFF; CDR3 DNA: TGTGCCAGCAGCTTAAAGCGGGGGCCGTTGGACAATGAGCAGTTCTTC
V gene: TRBV6-1; CDR3 length: 19; J gene: TRBJ2-5; D gene: TRBD2; clone size: .; CDR3 protein: CASSEVGGLAGFLQETQYF; CDR3 DNA: TGTGCCAGCAGCGAGGTTGGAGGACTAGCGGGATTCCTCCAAGAGACCCAGTACTTC
V gene: TRBV3-1; CDR3 length: 14; J gene: TRBJ1-2; D gene: .; clone size: few; CDR3 protein: CASSQGTSTYGYTF; CDR3 DNA: TGTGCCAGCAGCCAAGGGACCTCGACCTATGGCTACACCTTC
V gene: TRBV29-1; CDR3 length: 14; J gene: TRBJ2-3; D gene: .; clone size: few; CDR3 protein: CSFQTGRGTDTQYF; CDR3 DNA: TGCAGCTTCCAGACAGGACGCGGCACAGATACGCAGTATTTT
V gene: TRBV6-5; CDR3 length: 15; J gene: TRBJ2-3; D gene: .; clone size: .; CDR3 protein: CASSYELASTDTQYF; CDR3 DNA: TGTGCCAGCAGTTACGAATTGGCTAGCACAGATACGCAGTATTTT
V gene: TRBV12-3/TRBV12-4; CDR3 length: 14; J gene: TRBJ2-5; D gene: .; clone size: .; CDR3 protein: CASSREGVLETQYF; CDR3 DNA: TGTGCCAGCAGCCGCGAAGGAGTCCTTGAGACCCAGTACTTC
V gene: TRBV14; CDR3 length: 16; J gene: TRBJ2-5; D gene: .; clone size: .; CDR3 protein: CASSQGLLRVQETQYF; CDR3 DNA: TGTGCCAGCAGCCAAGGACTATTGAGGGTTCAAGAGACCCAGTACTTC
V gene: TRBV5-5; CDR3 length: 14; J gene: TRBJ2-3; D gene: TRBD2; clone size: few; CDR3 protein: CASSSGGGRDTQYF; CDR3 DNA: TGTGCCAGCAGTTCTGGCGGGGGGCGAGATACGCAGTATTTT